A single sample gave rise to the 5 T cell receptor beta chains below, sequenced in a study of blood T cells in healthy people across ages. The authors ran a second PCR of 7 to 11 cycles using a sample-barcoded 5' primer and a J-beta primer mix. TCRdb redid the calling of the 5' RACE reads with MiXCR, one entry per CDR3 protein. The table lists hundreds of thousands of distinct CDR3 sequences, roughly 32% of them singletons, with 15% in the top ten. Sequencing was carried out using blood. The receptor source for this set is a woman aged 80 or over in good health.

Details on this clonotype: An end of the junction does not agree with germline; a read error may underlie this. The chain joins TRBV5-1 to TRBJ1-4; D is uncertain. The CDR3 totals 15 residues. Per the germline V gene, CDR1 is SGHRS and CDR2 is YFSETQ. CDR3 nucleotides: TGCGCCGGCAGCTCTGGCGGTTCGGTTAATGAAAAACTGTTTTTT. Protein sequence: CAGSSGGSVNEKLFF.

This clonotype showed up many times. This chain uses TRBV6-6 with TRBJ2-7; TRBD1 matches 8 bases. This CDR3 is built from 15 residues. The germline V gene has CDR1 MNHNY and CDR2 SVGAGI (reference sequence). J was trimmed by 3 bases and V by 6 bases; bases with no gene match: 10. The CDR3 DNA follows: TGTGCCAGCAGAAGGACAGGGAAGCTGCGCTACGAGCAGTACTTC. It yields the protein CASRRTGKLRYEQYF.

This clonotype was found a few times. A much more abundant neighbour one base away suggests this may be a read error. The chain employs TRBV9 and TRBJ2-7; D unresolved. Germline V gene lookup returns CDR1 SGDLS and CDR2 YYNGEE. This CDR3 is 14 amino acids long. The V end lost 3 bases, the J end lost 3 bases, and 13 bases lay between the germline ends. The CDR3 region is CASSGELGNYEQYF. For the CDR3, the DNA is TGTGCCAGCAGCGGAGAGTTAGGGAACTACGAGCAGTACTTC.

The CDR3 nucleotides read TGTGCCACCAGCAGCCACGCAGGGGGCGCGGAGACCCAGTACTTC. Translating gives CATSSHAGGAETQYF. J is TRBJ2-5 and V is TRBV15; 8 bases are shared with TRBD1. CDR3 length: 15 amino acids. V dropped 3 bases and J dropped 5; count of bases not matched to a gene: 8. Germline CDR1 is LNHNV and CDR2 is YYDKDF (reference sequence).

This clonotype occurred many times. V gene TRBV7-7 combines with J gene TRBJ2-3, with 8 bases fitting TRBD2. CDR3 size: 15 residues. V lost 6 bases and J lost 0; bases outside the gene matches: 5. Germline V gene lookup returns CDR1 SSHAT and CDR2 FNYEAQ (reference sequence). CDR3 protein: CASSRIAGSTDTQYF. The CDR3 DNA reads TGTGCCAGCAGTCGCATAGCGGGGAGCACAGATACGCAGTATTTT.